This TCR beta chain was recorded in a study of PD-1 blockade in classical Hodgkin lymphoma. The assay was immunoSEQ multiplex PCR, and TCRdb's table has in-frame clones only and misses some. This sample has 90,000 or so clones, with 92% found just once. The V gene's germline CDR1 is MDHEN and CDR2 SYDVKM. The CDR3 runs 15 residues. V trimming: 5 bases; J trimming: 5 bases; junction bases outside the gene matches: 10. After autologous stem cell transplantation all patients relapsed, and prior brentuximab vedotin exposure differed between cohorts. The sequence came from a human donor with classical Hodgkin lymphoma. Source: peripheral blood mononuclear cells (PBMCs), taken before the second cycle of nivolumab. V and J are TRBV28 and TRBJ1-1, with 8 bases fitting TRBD1. The CDR3 protein is CASSPSRGLGTEAFF. DNA of the CDR3: TGTGCCAGCAGTCCATCCAGGGGGCTGGGGACTGAAGCTTTCTTT.